This is a list of T cell receptor beta chains from one sample in a study of T-cell reconstitution after alpha-beta-depleted transplantation in children. TCRdb re-called the PCR reads with MiXCR, one entry per CDR3 protein. Among about 420,000 distinct CDR3 sequences listed, roughly 16% were seen once. Here the sequenced sample was PBMCs, mostly from graft donor cells, taken 360 days after TCRalphabeta/CD19-depleted stem cell transplant. All receptors derive from a boy younger than two who had a stem cell transplant for Wiskott-Aldrich syndrome, so the T cells may come from the graft donor. The CDR3 runs from the conserved cysteine through the conserved F or W. Fields, in order: CDR3 protein, V gene, J gene.

cdr3_aa: CASSLGSFTSGNTIYF; v_call: TRBV12-3/TRBV12-4; j_call: TRBJ1-3
cdr3_aa: CASSELLGTDTQYF; v_call: TRBV25-1; j_call: TRBJ2-3
cdr3_aa: CASSLETWNQPQHF; v_call: TRBV12-3/TRBV12-4; j_call: TRBJ1-5
cdr3_aa: CASEPEAGEYTGELFF; v_call: TRBV12-3/TRBV12-4; j_call: TRBJ2-2
cdr3_aa: CASSLDRGRHTQYF; v_call: TRBV5-1; j_call: TRBJ2-3
cdr3_aa: CASSWGTSGSFPWADTQYF; v_call: TRBV5-1; j_call: TRBJ2-3
cdr3_aa: CASSPPAGSTEAFF; v_call: TRBV18; j_call: TRBJ1-1
cdr3_aa: CASSQPTGTGKNGELFF; v_call: TRBV4-3; j_call: TRBJ2-2
cdr3_aa: CASRQADRVQETQYF; v_call: TRBV28; j_call: TRBJ2-5
cdr3_aa: CASRSDRAGANVLTF; v_call: TRBV12-3/TRBV12-4; j_call: TRBJ2-6
cdr3_aa: CACSLVWQGANEQYF; v_call: TRBV7-2; j_call: TRBJ2-7
cdr3_aa: CASRGQGFYGYTF; v_call: TRBV12-3/TRBV12-4; j_call: TRBJ1-2
cdr3_aa: CASSPTRPGFEQYF; v_call: TRBV12-3/TRBV12-4; j_call: TRBJ2-7
cdr3_aa: CTSSFRATGGTSYNEQFF; v_call: TRBV12-3/TRBV12-4; j_call: TRBJ2-1
cdr3_aa: CASSLEGGRNQPQHF; v_call: TRBV5-1; j_call: TRBJ1-5
cdr3_aa: CASSYQDRFQETQYF; v_call: TRBV6-6; j_call: TRBJ2-5
cdr3_aa: CSVEVDLTYEQYF; v_call: TRBV29-1; j_call: TRBJ2-7
cdr3_aa: CASSYSSRDSRNYGYTF; v_call: TRBV6-5; j_call: TRBJ1-2
cdr3_aa: CASSSDTLYEQYF; v_call: TRBV7-9; j_call: TRBJ2-7
cdr3_aa: CASSQDAGQRPRVLATNEKLFF; v_call: TRBV4-1; j_call: TRBJ1-4
cdr3_aa: CASSQLSGRAVYNEQFF; v_call: TRBV4-3; j_call: TRBJ2-1
cdr3_aa: CAIRPTKGGTTDTQYF; v_call: TRBV10-3; j_call: TRBJ2-3
cdr3_aa: CASSLARYRGISETQYF; v_call: TRBV12-3/TRBV12-4; j_call: TRBJ2-5
cdr3_aa: CASSMGTLWGEQFF; v_call: TRBV19; j_call: TRBJ2-1
cdr3_aa: CASSYWGDEQFF; v_call: TRBV6-2/TRBV6-3; j_call: TRBJ2-1
cdr3_aa: CSARDLRGSSYVQYF; v_call: TRBV20-1; j_call: TRBJ2-7
cdr3_aa: CATSREDRGNQPQHF; v_call: TRBV15; j_call: TRBJ1-5
cdr3_aa: CASSQDRGSVNRDTQYF; v_call: TRBV4-3; j_call: TRBJ2-3
cdr3_aa: CASSFVGTTNEQFF; v_call: TRBV7-9; j_call: TRBJ2-1
cdr3_aa: CASSQATGTTTDTQYF; v_call: TRBV4-2; j_call: TRBJ2-3
cdr3_aa: CSVEMDSWEQFF; v_call: TRBV29-1; j_call: TRBJ2-1
cdr3_aa: CASSLLPGQINYEQYF; v_call: TRBV28; j_call: TRBJ2-7
cdr3_aa: CASSPLRGVETQYF; v_call: TRBV18; j_call: TRBJ2-5
cdr3_aa: CASSLRDRSSYNSPLHF; v_call: TRBV13; j_call: TRBJ1-6
cdr3_aa: CSARKTQGEAEAFF; v_call: TRBV20-1; j_call: TRBJ1-1
cdr3_aa: CSAAASFSTDTQYF; v_call: TRBV29-1; j_call: TRBJ2-3
cdr3_aa: CATEGQGAAHNYGYTF; v_call: TRBV10-3; j_call: TRBJ1-2
cdr3_aa: CASSEQGNSYEQYF; v_call: TRBV7-2; j_call: TRBJ2-7
cdr3_aa: CASRVLARTGELFF; v_call: TRBV12-3/TRBV12-4; j_call: TRBJ2-2
cdr3_aa: CASSWGALTDTQYF; v_call: TRBV6-5; j_call: TRBJ2-3
cdr3_aa: CASSSGPPGTEAFF; v_call: TRBV12-3/TRBV12-4; j_call: TRBJ1-1
cdr3_aa: CASSDNPRNSPLHF; v_call: TRBV10-2; j_call: TRBJ1-6
cdr3_aa: CSVEGGDTGELFF; v_call: TRBV29-1; j_call: TRBJ2-2
cdr3_aa: CATSRVGGISNEQFF; v_call: TRBV15; j_call: TRBJ2-1
cdr3_aa: CASSLGAYTEAFF; v_call: TRBV7-6; j_call: TRBJ1-1
cdr3_aa: CASSPRTGEGYEQYF; v_call: TRBV7-9; j_call: TRBJ2-7
cdr3_aa: CASSRTWTVYEQYF; v_call: TRBV5-6; j_call: TRBJ2-7
cdr3_aa: CASSYEAIPTYEQYF; v_call: TRBV5-1; j_call: TRBJ2-7
cdr3_aa: CASSLDNTDTQYF; v_call: TRBV5-1; j_call: TRBJ2-3
cdr3_aa: CASSSRLAGRSNEQFF; v_call: TRBV12-3/TRBV12-4; j_call: TRBJ2-1
cdr3_aa: CASSLAGTSTGELFF; v_call: TRBV11-2; j_call: TRBJ2-2
cdr3_aa: CANSGQDPEQYF; v_call: TRBV2; j_call: TRBJ2-7